The 4 T cell receptor beta chains listed next were all sequenced from one sample in a study of T cell responses to AZD1222 COVID-19 vaccine. Here immunoSEQ multiplex PCR was the method, and the copy in TCRdb shows in-frame clones only, minus some. The sample holds about 130,000 clones, 75% to 90% seen once. The source was peripheral blood, collected on day 0 of AZD1222 vaccination. These TCRs come from an adult in good health.

J is TRBJ1-6 and V is TRBV6-5; D call uncertain. This CDR3 has 15 amino acids. Germline assignment: CDR1 MNHEY and CDR2 SVGAGI. The V end was cut by 0 bases, the J end by 10 bases, with 13 bases between. The CDR3 coding sequence is TGTGCCAGCAGTTACTCCGGACGAACGGGCTCACCCCTCCACTTT. Translating gives CASSYSGRTGSPLHF.

The chain couples TRBV19 to TRBJ2-1; 13 nucleotides align to TRBD2. The junction had 3 bases not matched to a gene; V was cut back by 5 bases and J by 2 bases. CDR1 and CDR2 from the germline V gene are LNHDA and SQIVND (reference sequence). CDR3 length equals 16 residues. The CDR3 DNA sequence: TGTGCCAGTAGTTCACTAGCGGGGGGGACCTACAATGAGCAGTTCTTC. Encoded protein: CASSSLAGGTYNEQFF.

This rearrangement joins TRBV4-2 to TRBJ2-2; TRBD2 matches 7 bases. This CDR3 region has 15 residues. The germline gives CDR1 LGHNA, CDR2 YNFKEQ. Unmatched junction bases numbered 11, after V lost 7 bases and J lost 6 bases. Here the CDR3 reads CASTRDYRGSGELFF. The CDR3 region has the DNA TGTGCCAGCACCCGGGACTACCGGGGGTCCGGGGAGCTGTTTTTT.

CDR3 in DNA: TGCAGTGCTAGTGGGACTAGCGGGGGAATTTACAATGAGCAGTTCTTC. Translation: CSASGTSGGIYNEQFF. The rearrangement joins TRBV20-1 to TRBJ2-1; 14 bases map to TRBD2. This CDR3 contains 16 residues. The V segment lost 3 bases and the J segment 4 bases; nucleotides outside the gene matches: 5. Germline lookup yields CDR1 DFQATT and CDR2 SNEGSKA (reference sequence).